This T cell receptor beta chain was recorded in a study of blood T cell repertoires in COVID-19. Generated by immunoSEQ multiplex PCR, the TCRdb table keeps only in-frame clones and is missing some. This sample has 200,000 to 250,000 clones, with 80% to 85% found just once. This CDR3 region has 12 residues. The V gene's germline CDR1 is SGHTA and CDR2 FQGNSA. The V and J ends lost 6 bases and 9 bases respectively, with 12 bases between them. This sequence was found in a woman in her fifties or sixties with acute or convalescent COVID-19. Sequencing was carried out using peripheral blood. The chain employs TRBV7-2 and TRBJ2-1; D possibly corresponds to TRBD1 (6 bases). The CDR3 region is CASRRTGSEQFF. In DNA form, the CDR3 reads TGTGCCAGCAGGCGAACAGGGTCTGAGCAGTTCTTC.